The clone carrying this TCR beta chain has more than one count but fewer than ten. Its specificity is unknown. Use of 60 Vbeta and 13 Jbeta primers characterized the PCR. Authors' processing steps: In a later analysis, some 11 million of 65 million to 80 million unique beta chains occurred in at least two donors. Sequenced by immunoSEQ multiplex PCR; TCRdb stores in-frame clones only, minus some. V and J calls and clone size follow that table, whereas D and trimming were derived from the DNA. Counted here are about 280,000 clones, 85% to 90% occurring once; the ten biggest clones make up about 2%. The data were obtained in a study of cytomegalovirus exposure and HLA in healthy donors. General observations from the study: In a later analysis, DRB1 alleles had the most associated TCRs; HLA-C alleles the fewest.

Trimming stripped 0 bases from V and 1 base from J, with 6 bases between. This CDR3 comprises 13 residues. The germline V gene has CDR1 GTSNPN and CDR2 SVGIG (reference sequence). This sequence joins TRBV30 and TRBJ1-1; D gene unclear. Sequenced sample: PBMCs. The receptor's source is a woman aged 18-30 years in good health and CMV-seronegative. CDR3 protein: CAWSVRENTEAFF. The CDR3 DNA is TGTGCCTGGAGTGTACGGGAGAACACTGAAGCTTTCTTT.